These 30 T cell receptor beta chains were all obtained from the same sample, sequenced in a study of HIV-infected children after antiretroviral therapy interruption. Unique molecular identifiers were included in an RNA-based 3' RACE TCR library. TCRdb independently ran MiXCR on the 3' RACE reads; one entry per CDR3 protein. The sample yields approximately 95,000 distinct CDR3 sequences, roughly 6.7% seen once. Indicated treatment: PENTA 11 planned treatment interruption arm or continuous ART arm. Sequences were derived from CD45RA+ CD4+ T cells from PBMCs, pooled from several time points, sampled from a donor given antiretroviral therapy, either interrupted or continuous. Subset reported: naive CD4+ CD45RA+ CD45RO- T cells. All receptors derive from a pool of human donors with HIV.

Many counts were recorded for this clonotype. The chain couples TRBV7-3 to TRBJ2-3, with 13 bases identical to TRBD2. CDR1 is SGHTA and CDR2 is FQGTGA in the germline V gene. V lost 6 bases to trimming and J lost 3 bases; unmatched junction nucleotides: 3. The length of the CDR3 is 15 residues. CDR3 bases: TGTGCCAGCAGTTGGACTAGCGGGGGAACAGATACGCAGTATTTT. It specifies CASSWTSGGTDTQYF.

This clonotype has a handful of counts. J is TRBJ2-7 and V is TRBV6-6; possibly TRBD1 or TRBD2 for D (6 bases each). Between the trimmed V and J ends, which lost 6 bases and 0 bases, there was a span of 12 bases. The CDR3 runs to 14 residues. CDR1 is MNHNY and CDR2 is SVGAGI in the germline V gene (reference sequence). The CDR3 DNA sequence: TGTGCCAGCAGGCCCTCGGGGGCCTCCTACGAGCAGTACTTC. Protein sequence: CASRPSGASYEQYF.

Only a few counts were recorded for this clonotype. V is TRBV5-1 and J is TRBJ2-5; TRBD2 matches 10 bases. The CDR3 sequence is 15 residues long. Germline loops: CDR1 SGHRS, CDR2 YFSETQ. V was clipped by 4 bases and J by 5 bases; unmatched bases: 8. The CDR3 nucleotides read TGCGCCAGCAGCGCCCTAGCGGGGGAAGCGGAGACCCAGTACTTC. This translates into CASSALAGEAETQYF.

The J gene is TRBJ2-1, the V gene TRBV7-4; 7 bases agree with TRBD1. Germline V CDR1 and CDR2: SGHVT, SQSDAQ. V lost 2 bases, J lost 9 bases, and 4 bases stayed unmatched. This CDR3 comprises 13 residues. CDR3 in amino acids: CASSLQGDAEQFF. CDR3 DNA: TGTGCCAGCAGCTTACAGGGGGATGCTGAGCAGTTCTTC.

This clonotype was recorded at least ten times. This chain links TRBV27 with TRBJ2-7; D call uncertain. V lost 8 bases and J lost 5, with 16 bases in between. The CDR3 has 13 amino acids. Germline CDR1 reads MNHEY; CDR2 reads SMNVEV (reference sequence). CDR3 DNA sequence: TGTGCCAGCGAGAAGGGTCGGTACCACGAGCAGTACTTC. Translation: CASEKGRYHEQYF.

This clonotype has a count of ten or more. This rearrangement joins TRBV12-3 or TRBV12-4 to TRBJ1-6, with a weak D call TRBD1 (5 bases). Trimming pared 3 bases from V and 9 bases from J, leaving 6 bases between. CDR3 length: 12 residues. CDR3 in DNA: TGTGCCAGCAGTTTCGGGGGTTCACCCCTCCACTTT. This sequence encodes CASSFGGSPLHF.

This clonotype has ten or more counts. The chain has TRBV7-6 and TRBJ2-2; D may be TRBD1 (6 bases). CDR1 and CDR2 (germline): SGHVS, FNYEAQ. V gave up 2 bases and J gave up 5 bases, with 12 bases separating them. The CDR3 runs 15 residues. This CDR3 reads CASSLSRGGTGELFF. The CDR3 DNA reads as TGTGCCAGCAGCTTATCCAGGGGTGGAACCGGGGAGCTGTTTTTT.

This clonotype has at least ten counts. This sequence joins TRBV7-2 and TRBJ2-1; D might be TRBD1 or TRBD2, each matching 5 bases. Germline values: CDR1 SGHTA, CDR2 FQGNSA. This CDR3 comprises 11 residues. V was shortened by 3 bases and J by 13 bases, with 10 bases between the two germline ends. CDR3 DNA: TGTGCCAGCAGCTTCCGGGACCTACAGTTCTTC. Translating gives CASSFRDLQFF.

Only a few counts were recorded for this clonotype. The chain has TRBV10-3 and TRBJ1-1, with D hard to call. V lost 0 bases, J lost 3 bases, and 5 bases lay in between. Germline CDR1 ENHRY, CDR2 SYGVKD. The CDR3 totals 13 residues. This chain's CDR3 is CAISESRDTEAFF. CDR3 nucleotides: TGTGCCATCAGTGAGTCCCGTGACACTGAAGCTTTCTTT.

This clonotype was seen ten or more times. V is TRBV19 and J is TRBJ1-1, with a tentative D call TRBD1 (5 bases). The CDR3 covers 14 residues. Trimming took off 6 bases at V and 0 bases at J, with 11 bases between the two ends. From germline, CDR1 is LNHDA and CDR2 SQIVND (reference sequence). The CDR3 here is CASRGEKMNTEAFF. The DNA for the CDR3 is TGTGCCAGTAGAGGGGAAAAAATGAACACTGAAGCTTTCTTT.

This clonotype was detected ten times or more. V gene TRBV12-3 or TRBV12-4 combines with J gene TRBJ1-1; tentative D call: TRBD1 (6 bases). CDR3 size: 15 residues. V was shortened by 4 bases and J by 0 bases, with 12 bases between the two germline ends. The CDR3 is CASSSRQVLNTEAFF. The CDR3 DNA sequence: TGTGCCAGCAGTTCCCGACAGGTCCTGAACACTGAAGCTTTCTTT.

This clonotype was found a few times. The junction shows a germline mismatch at one end, possibly a read error. J is TRBJ1-5 and V is TRBV19; D is ambiguous. Germline V lookup: CDR1 LNHDA, CDR2 SQIVND (reference sequence). This CDR3 is built from 15 residues. The CDR3 sequence is CASSMEGAGQNTLYF. DNA of the CDR3: TGTGCCAGCAGTATGGAAGGCGCGGGTCAAAACACCTTGTACTTT. Drawing the rest from reference TRBV19 and TRBJ1-5, the complete variable domain is DGGITQSPKYLFRKEGQNVTLSCEQNLNHDAMYWYRQDPGQGLRLIYYSQIVNDFQKGDIAEGYSVSREKKESFPLTVTSAQKNPTAFYLCASSMEGAGQNTLYFGDGTRLSIL.

V gene TRBV28 combines with J gene TRBJ2-3; TRBD1 matches at 9 bases. Germline lookup yields CDR1 MDHEN and CDR2 SYDVKM. Trimming removed 6 bases from V and 4 bases from J; junction bases left unmatched: 5. There are 14 residues in the CDR3. The CDR3 nucleotides are TGTGCCAGCAGGTTACAGGGGGCTGCAGATACGCAGTATTTT. It codes for CASRLQGAADTQYF.

This clonotype was observed many times. This chain joins TRBV12-3 or TRBV12-4 and TRBJ1-1; 8 bases align to TRBD1. The CDR3 runs 12 residues. With 6 bases clipped from V and 10 bases from J, the junction kept 7 bases outside the gene matches. CDR3 in DNA: TGTGCCAGCAGGGCGGACAGGGTGGCAGCTTTCTTT. Amino acid sequence: CASRADRVAAFF.

At least ten counts were recorded for this clonotype. The chain carries TRBV20-1 and TRBJ2-5; D uncertain. Germline V gene sequence: CDR1 DFQATT, CDR2 SNEGSKA (reference sequence). The CDR3 spans 14 residues. Trimming took off 1 base at V and 0 bases at J, with 9 bases between the two ends. The CDR3 coding sequence is TGCAGTGCTAGAGGGCGGACCTACCAAGAGACCCAGTACTTC. Encoded protein: CSARGRTYQETQYF.

This clonotype was detected many times. The chain carries TRBV7-2 and TRBJ1-1, with D possibly being TRBD1 (5 bases). Trimming pared 2 bases from V and 4 bases from J, leaving 14 bases between. Per germline, CDR1 SGHTA and CDR2 FQGNSA. The CDR3 loop spans 15 amino acids. This CDR3 is CASSLWTGGGTEAFF. The DNA of the CDR3 is TGTGCCAGCAGCTTATGGACGGGGGGAGGCACTGAAGCTTTCTTT.

This clonotype has ten or more counts. The genes are TRBV12-3 or TRBV12-4 and TRBJ1-5; a possible D gene is TRBD1 (5 bases). Trimming took 0 bases from V and 0 from J, leaving 12 bases between them. The CDR3 contains 17 residues. The CDR3 protein is CASSLALPGTSNQPQHF. CDR3 nucleotides: TGTGCCAGCAGTTTAGCGTTACCCGGGACTAGCAATCAGCCCCAGCATTTT.

This clonotype appeared a few times. The chain employs TRBV19 and TRBJ2-4; 9 nucleotides line up with TRBD2. After removal of 0 bases from V and 1 base from J, the junction contained 7 bases not matched to a gene. The germline gives CDR1 LNHDA, CDR2 SQIVND (reference sequence). CDR3 size: 18 residues. The CDR3 is CASSIDLAGLRAKNIQYF. The DNA for the CDR3 is TGTGCCAGTAGTATAGACCTAGCGGGGTTGCGGGCCAAAAACATTCAGTACTTC.

This clonotype was seen at least ten times. V and J are TRBV6-5 and TRBJ1-6; maybe TRBD1 (6 bases). The CDR3 is made up of 13 amino acids. Germline CDR1 MNHEY, CDR2 SVGAGI. V lost 6 bases and J 7 bases, leaving 10 bases between the germline ends. The CDR3 nucleotides read TGTGCCAGCAGGGACAGTTCCAATTCACCCCTCCACTTT. This codes for CASRDSSNSPLHF.

Many counts were recorded for this clonotype. The chain recombines TRBV29-1 with TRBJ2-3; tentative D call: TRBD2 (5 bases). There are 15 residues in the CDR3. Germline loops: CDR1 SQVTM, CDR2 ANQGSEA. V lost 4 bases and J 4 bases, leaving 18 bases between the germline ends. The CDR3 region is CSVGNDRRGSDTQYF. The CDR3 region has the DNA TGCAGCGTTGGAAACGATCGCCGGGGTTCAGATACGCAGTATTTT.

This clonotype was seen many times. The chain recombines TRBV11-2 with TRBJ2-7, with D possibly being TRBD2 (6 bases). Germline V gene sequence: CDR1 SGHAT, CDR2 FQNNGV. Trimming took 5 bases from V and 0 from J, leaving 14 bases between them. This CDR3 comprises 15 residues. CDR3 loop: CASSPSRGISYEQYF. The CDR3 bases are TGTGCCAGCAGCCCCAGCCGGGGGATCTCCTACGAGCAGTACTTC.

This clonotype was detected many times. The rearrangement uses TRBV10-3 and TRBJ2-7; no reliable D call. The CDR3 length is 15 residues. Per the germline V gene, CDR1 is ENHRY and CDR2 is SYGVKD. Trimming stripped 4 bases from V and 0 bases from J, with 13 bases between. Here the CDR3 DNA reads TGTGCCATCAGTGTCCTCGGGCCGAGCTCCTACGAGCAGTACTTC. Translating gives CAISVLGPSSYEQYF.

This clonotype was recorded many times. The rearrangement links TRBV12-3 or TRBV12-4 to TRBJ2-2, with D tentatively TRBD2 (5 bases). The V end lost 7 bases, the J end lost 6 bases, and 15 bases lay between the germline ends. This CDR3 has 14 residues. CDR3 coding DNA: TGTGCCAGCACCCTTGGGCTGGGAGCCGGGGAGCTGTTTTTT. As protein: CASTLGLGAGELFF.

The gene calls are TRBV6-1 and TRBJ2-5; D ambiguous. The CDR3 covers 12 residues. Trimming removed 2 bases from V and 5 bases from J, with 6 bases in between. CDR1 is MNHNS and CDR2 is SASEGT in the germline V gene. In nucleotides, the CDR3 is TGTGCCAGCAGTGAACTGGTTGAGACCCAGTACTTC. Amino acid sequence: CASSELVETQYF.

This clonotype has a count of ten or more. The gene calls are TRBV11-2 and TRBJ1-1; D is unclear. The CDR3 consists of 13 residues. Trimming took off 3 bases at V and 1 base at J, with 6 bases between the two ends. CDR1 SGHAT and CDR2 FQNNGV come from the germline V gene. CDR3 DNA: TGTGCCAGCAGCTTGGATGCGAACACTGAAGCTTTCTTT. Protein product: CASSLDANTEAFF.

This clonotype has at least ten counts. This chain joins TRBV5-8 and TRBJ2-1, with D unresolved. The CDR3 is 14 residues long. In germline, CDR1 is SGHTS, CDR2 YDEGEE. The V and J ends lost 0 bases and 4 bases respectively, with 8 bases between them. The CDR3 region is CASSLAPIYNEQFF. CDR3 in DNA: TGTGCCAGCAGCTTGGCACCGATTTACAATGAGCAGTTCTTC.

The table lists this clonotype with many counts. This chain links TRBV7-3 with TRBJ1-1; D is ambiguous. CDR3 length: 13 residues. Trimming removed 0 bases at V and 2 bases at J, with 4 bases between. The germline V gene has CDR1 SGHTA and CDR2 FQGTGA. The CDR3 here is CASSLTDNTEAFF. The CDR3 nucleotides are TGTGCCAGCAGCTTAACAGATAACACTGAAGCTTTCTTT.

This clonotype was picked up a small number of times. The chain combines TRBV7-3 with TRBJ1-1, with D uncertain. The germline V and J ends were trimmed by 4 bases and 4 bases, with 22 bases remaining between them. The germline gives CDR1 SGHTA, CDR2 FQGTGA. This CDR3 is built from 17 residues. CDR3 coding DNA: TGTGCCAGCAGCTCCATCCCGGTCCTTACCCCCAGCACTGAAGCTTTCTTT. The encoded protein is CASSSIPVLTPSTEAFF.

A few counts support this clonotype. The CDR3 DNA is TGTGCCAGTAGTGTCCCCGGGACGACCGGAAACACCATATATTTT. As protein: CASSVPGTTGNTIYF. This rearrangement joins TRBV19 to TRBJ1-3, with D possibly TRBD1 on 5 matching bases. The CDR3 has 15 amino acids. With 5 bases removed from V and 4 bases from J, the gap between germline ends came to 15 bases. From germline, CDR1 is LNHDA and CDR2 SQIVND (reference sequence).

This clonotype was recorded many times. The CDR3 reads CASSYRDTIYF. The DNA of the CDR3 is TGTGCCAGCAGTTACAGGGACACCATATATTTT. The rearrangement links TRBV12-3 or TRBV12-4 to TRBJ1-3; weak D call: TRBD1 (6 bases). The CDR3 contains 11 residues. V was trimmed by 4 bases and J by 8 bases, leaving 6 bases between them.